The rows below give T cell receptor beta chains drawn from one sample of a study of T cell changes during pregnancy in multiple sclerosis. Sequencing was performed with immunoSEQ multiplex PCR; in TCRdb, only in-frame clones are kept and a portion is missing. The sample has 58,000 or so clones; 75% to 90% are singletons. The source was CD4+ T cells from peripheral blood mononuclear cells, collected in the third trimester of pregnancy. The receptors come from a female donor with multiple sclerosis, enrolled in a pregnancy study. CDR3s include the opening cysteine and the closing phenylalanine or tryptophan. D genes are given only for firm matches. For some rows the clone size is stated as once, few or many, or as a class when expanded; others skip it.

few,TRBJ1-3,TRBV18,NA,TGTGCCAGCTCACCACAGGATGGGCTCTTCTTCTCTGGAAACACCATATATTTT,CASSPQDGLFFSGNTIYF
NA,TRBJ2-2,TRBV6-5,NA,TGTGCCAGCAGGTCCAGGGTAATAGTCACCGGGGAGCTGTTTTTT,CASRSRVIVTGELFF
once,TRBJ2-7,TRBV19,TRBD2,TGTGCCAGTAGTATACAGACTAGCGGGAGTGGCTACGAGCAGTACTTC,CASSIQTSGSGYEQYF
NA,TRBJ1-2,TRBV29-1,NA,TGCAGCGTGACACACAAGGGAGTTTGGGACTATGGCTACACCTTC,CSVTHKGVWDYGYTF
NA,TRBJ1-5,TRBV6-5,NA,TGTGCCAGCTCTAGGACAGCGGATCAGCCCCAGCATTTT,CASSRTADQPQHF
once,TRBJ2-5,TRBV27,TRBD1,TGTGCCAGCAGTTCGTTGACAGGGGGTCTATTGGAGACCCAGTACTTC,CASSSLTGGLLETQYF
NA,TRBJ1-2,TRBV7-8,TRBD1,TGTGCCAGCAGCTTAGGGGGGGGACAGGTGGCAACTAACTATGGCTACACCTTC,CASSLGGGQVATNYGYTF
NA,TRBJ2-1,TRBV7-7,TRBD2,TGTGCCAGCAGCCCCTCTCCCGGGAGGGCAGCCTACAATGAGCAGTTCTTC,CASSPSPGRAAYNEQFF
NA,TRBJ2-5,TRBV4-1,NA,TGCGCCAGCAGCCAAGAGGGGGCACAAGAGACCCAGTACTTC,CASSQEGAQETQYF
NA,TRBJ2-5,TRBV30,TRBD2,TGTGCCTGGAGCACATATAGGACTAGCGGGGGAAAAGAGACCCAGTACTTC,CAWSTYRTSGGKETQYF
NA,TRBJ2-5,TRBV19,TRBD1,TGTGCCAGTAGTATACTCGGGACAGGGGGTAAAGAGACCCAGTACTTC,CASSILGTGGKETQYF
NA,TRBJ2-5,TRBV9,NA,TGTGCCAGCAGCCCAATCCAGGGTGTGAGGGAGACCCAGTACTTC,CASSPIQGVRETQYF
NA,TRBJ2-7,TRBV5-5,TRBD2,TGTGCCAGCAGCTTGGCCCCGGGGGGGTACGAGCAGTACTTC,CASSLAPGGYEQYF
NA,TRBJ2-1,TRBV30,TRBD1,TGTGCCTGGAATACAGGGGGCTACAATGAGCAGTTCTTC,CAWNTGGYNEQFF
NA,TRBJ2-7,TRBV18,NA,TGTGCCAGCTCACCCCCCGGGGGGACAGGATCCTACGAGCAGTACTTC,CASSPPGGTGSYEQYF
once,TRBJ2-7,TRBV5-5,TRBD1,TGTGCCAGCAGCGGGACCGGGACAGGGGGCATAAAATCCTACGAGCAGTACTTC,CASSGTGTGGIKSYEQYF
NA,TRBJ1-1,TRBV30,NA,TGTGCCTGGAGTGGTAGTACGCACTCTGAAGCTTTCTTT,CAWSGSTHSEAFF
NA,TRBJ1-2,TRBV29-1,NA,TGCAGCGTGGAGGGAAGGGACCGTTCTATCGGTGGCTACACCTTC,CSVEGRDRSIGGYTF
NA,TRBJ2-1,TRBV29-1,NA,TGCAGCTCCGGGTCAAATGAGCAGTTCTTC,CSSGSNEQFF
NA,TRBJ1-2,TRBV5-5,TRBD1,TGTGCCAGCAGCAACCGGGACAGGGAGGCCTATGGCTACACCTTC,CASSNRDREAYGYTF
NA,TRBJ1-1,TRBV18,TRBD1,TGTGCCAGCTCACCAGCGGGACAGGGATCCGGCACTGAAGCTTTCTTT,CASSPAGQGSGTEAFF
NA,TRBJ1-1,TRBV23-1,TRBD1,TGCGCCACAAACAGAGAAGACAGGGAAAGTGGGAACACTGAAGCTTTCTTT,CATNREDRESGNTEAFF
NA,TRBJ2-1,TRBV27,NA,TGTGCCAGCGGTAAATTAGATAGCTCCTACAATGAGCAGTTCTTC,CASGKLDSSYNEQFF
NA,TRBJ2-7,TRBV7-9,NA,TGTGCCAGCAGCCCACTCCGGACAGCTGGTTCCTACGAGCAGTACTTC,CASSPLRTAGSYEQYF
NA,TRBJ2-3,TRBV23-1,NA,TGCGCCAGCAGTCAATCGAGGCTGGGAGGCACAGATACGCAGTATTTT,CASSQSRLGGTDTQYF
NA,TRBJ1-5,TRBV9,TRBD1,TGTGCCAGCAGCGTAGGGACAGGGTTTAATCAGCCCCAGCATTTT,CASSVGTGFNQPQHF
NA,TRBJ2-2,TRBV5-8,NA,TGTGCCAGCAGCTTGTCCTCCGGGGAGCTGTTTTTT,CASSLSSGELFF
NA,TRBJ1-6,TRBV30,TRBD1,TGTGCCTGGTGTTACGGTGGGGGACAGCATAATTCACCCCTCCACTTT,CAWCYGGGQHNSPLHF
once,TRBJ2-7,TRBV5-1,TRBD1,TGCGCCAGCAGCCGCGGGACAGGCTCCTACGAGCAGTACTTC,CASSRGTGSYEQYF
NA,TRBJ1-1,TRBV5-1,TRBD1,TGCGCCAGCAGCATTGCGACAGGGGCCGCGAACACTGAAGCTTTCTTT,CASSIATGAANTEAFF
NA,TRBJ1-2,TRBV7-2,NA,TGTGCCAGCAGCGTAGGGCAGGGCTATGGCTACACCTTC,CASSVGQGYGYTF
NA,TRBJ2-5,TRBV4-2,TRBD2,TGTGCCAGCAATGTGTTCGGGGGGGGCCTCTTGGCTTTACAAGAGACCCAGTACTTC,CASNVFGGGLLALQETQYF
NA,TRBJ2-7,TRBV30,TRBD2,TGTGCCTGGAGTGTACTAGCGGGAGGGCCTTACGAGCAGTACTTC,CAWSVLAGGPYEQYF
NA,TRBJ2-2,TRBV4-2,NA,TGTGCCAGCAGCGCACCCTCGGGTCGGTTTTCCGGGGAGCTGTTTTTT,CASSAPSGRFSGELFF
few,TRBJ2-2,TRBV7-9,TRBD1,TGTGCCAGCAGCTACAGGGGTTTGGGGCTGTTTTTT,CASSYRGLGLFF
NA,TRBJ2-3,TRBV5-1,TRBD1,TGCGCCAGCAGCGAAACAGGGGTAGATACGCAGTATTTT,CASSETGVDTQYF
NA,TRBJ2-1,TRBV6-6,TRBD2,TGTGCCAGCAGCCAAAGGGAGGGCGATGAGCAGTTCTTC,CASSQREGDEQFF
NA,TRBJ2-7,TRBV4-2,TRBD2,TGTGCCAGCAGCCCGGGACTAGTTAGTTACGAGCAGTACTTC,CASSPGLVSYEQYF
NA,TRBJ2-7,TRBV7-2,TRBD2,TGTGCCAGCAGCTTAGTTACCCTGACTAGCGGGAGGGCGGGCGAGCAGTACTTC,CASSLVTLTSGRAGEQYF
NA,TRBJ2-2,TRBV13,NA,TGTGCCAGCAGCTTAGAGGGCGGGGTCAACACCGGGGAGCTGTTTTTT,CASSLEGGVNTGELFF
NA,TRBJ2-2,TRBV5-6,NA,TGTGCCAGCAGCTCCACATCCACCGGGGAGCTGTTTTTT,CASSSTSTGELFF
NA,TRBJ2-7,TRBV10-3,NA,TGTGCCATCAGTGATGGCCCCCGAAGCTCCTACGAGCAGTACTTC,CAISDGPRSSYEQYF
NA,TRBJ1-1,TRBV5-1,NA,TGCGCCAGCAGCTTGGCCTTGTACCTAGAAGCTTTCTTT,CASSLALYLEAFF
NA,TRBJ2-5,TRBV5-1,TRBD1,TGCGCCAGCAGCCCCGGACAGGGGACCCAGTACTTC,CASSPGQGTQYF
NA,TRBJ2-4,TRBV19,NA,TGTGCCAGTAGTATGGTTGGCGGTCTAGCCAAAAACATTCAGTACTTC,CASSMVGGLAKNIQYF
once,TRBJ2-2,TRBV5-1,NA,TGCGCCAGCAGCGTCGGGGGGCACCGGGGGACCGGGGAGCTGTTTTTT,CASSVGGHRGTGELFF
NA,TRBJ2-2,TRBV19,TRBD2,TGTGCCAGTGGGGGACTAGCGGGAGGACAGAGCACCGGGGAGCTGTTTTTT,CASGGLAGGQSTGELFF
NA,TRBJ2-7,TRBV30,TRBD1,TGTGCCTGGAGTGGCCGGGCGTACAGGGGCCCCCCTCGCCTCTACGAGCAGTACTTC,CAWSGRAYRGPPRLYEQYF
NA,TRBJ2-7,TRBV6-1,TRBD2,TGTGCCAGCAGCCCCCGGATAGCGGGAGTATTTGAGCAGTACTTC,CASSPRIAGVFEQYF
NA,TRBJ2-4,TRBV7-8,TRBD2,TGTGCCAGCAGCTTAGGGGCTTTAGCGGGAGGGCCAAACAGAAACATTCAGTACTTC,CASSLGALAGGPNRNIQYF
NA,TRBJ2-1,TRBV6-6,TRBD2,TGTGCCAGCAGACTTACTAGCGGGGTTGGCAATGAGCAGTTCTTC,CASRLTSGVGNEQFF
NA,TRBJ1-1,TRBV18,NA,TGTGCCAGCTCACCATTTGGCCAGGGGAAAGGAAACACTGAAGCTTTCTTT,CASSPFGQGKGNTEAFF
NA,TRBJ2-2,TRBV7-2,NA,TGTGCCAGCAGCTCGGGACATAGCTCCGGGGAGCTGTTTTTT,CASSSGHSSGELFF
NA,TRBJ1-3,TRBV21-1,NA,TGTGCCAGCAGCAAAGCGAAAGGACAGGGAAGGTCCTCTGGAAACACCATATATTTT,CASSKAKGQGRSSGNTIYF